The next 23 T cell receptor beta chains were all read from a single sample in a study of T cells in Graves' hyperthyroidism and ophthalmopathy. RNA transcripts yielded amplified TCR beta CDR3 regions. An initial round of RT-PCR targeting the TCR CDR3 relied on the HTBI primer set. TCRdb analysed the multiplex PCR reads with MiXCR anew, one entry per CDR3 protein. The data show fewer than 110,000 distinct CDR3 sequences, roughly 15% seen once. The sample was blood. Receptors originate from a woman aged 50 to 65 with Graves' hyperthyroidism.

This clonotype was seen repeatedly, ten times or more. The genes are TRBV28 and TRBJ2-3; 11 bases align to TRBD2. There are 17 residues in the CDR3. Germline V gene sequence: CDR1 MDHEN, CDR2 SYDVKM. The J segment lost 5 bases and the V segment lost 6 bases, leaving 13 bases of the junction unmatched. CDR3 region: CASRNSGRVLGKDTQYF. Here the CDR3 DNA reads TGTGCCAGCAGGAATAGCGGGAGGGTATTAGGAAAAGATACGCAGTATTTT.

This clonotype came up many times. The gene calls are TRBV7-2 and TRBJ2-2, with D perhaps given as TRBD1 or TRBD2 (5 bases each). Germline V gene lookup returns CDR1 SGHTA and CDR2 FQGNSA. The V end was cut by 5 bases, the J end by 4 bases, with 14 bases between. This CDR3 is built from 15 residues. CDR3 region: CASSRRGGSTGELFF. CDR3 sequence (DNA): TGTGCCAGCAGCCGCCGGGGCGGCTCCACCGGGGAGCTGTTTTTT.

This clonotype was seen ten or more times. The J gene is TRBJ2-7, the V gene TRBV12-3 or TRBV12-4; 11 bases agree with TRBD2. This CDR3 has 15 residues. After removal of 5 bases from V and 2 bases from J, the junction contained 5 bases not matched to a gene. CDR3 protein: CASSPLAGGAYEQYF. The CDR3 nucleotides read TGTGCCAGCAGTCCCCTAGCGGGGGGAGCCTACGAGCAGTACTTC.

This clonotype was detected ten times or more. This chain joins TRBV30 and TRBJ1-2; D gene unclear. V was trimmed by 0 bases and J by 1 base, leaving 12 bases between them. CDR1 and CDR2 from the germline V gene are GTSNPN and SVGIG (reference sequence). The CDR3 runs to 15 residues. The CDR3 reads CAWSVVQAGNYGYTF. For the CDR3, the DNA is TGTGCCTGGAGTGTTGTGCAGGCGGGTAACTATGGCTACACCTTC.

This clonotype was seen at least ten times. The J gene is TRBJ1-2, the V gene TRBV12-3 or TRBV12-4; D unclear. This CDR3 comprises 14 residues. Trimming pared 6 bases from V and 3 bases from J, leaving 14 bases between. Written as DNA, the CDR3 is TGTGCCAGCAGGACACCGGCGCAGGACTATGGCTACACCTTC. Encoded protein: CASRTPAQDYGYTF.

Concerning this clonotype: A much larger clone differs by one base, so this may be a read error. The chain has TRBV29-1 and TRBJ2-7, with TRBD2 matching over 8 bases. Germline CDR1 and CDR2: SQVTM and ANQGSEA. The CDR3 runs to 13 residues. V was clipped by 6 bases and J by 6 bases; unmatched bases: 10. CDR3 coding DNA: TGCAGCGTCATAAGTAGCGGGACTGGCGAGCAGTACTTC. Protein product: CSVISSGTGEQYF.

This clonotype was seen repeatedly, ten times or more. The V and J genes are TRBV15 and TRBJ2-2; weak D call: TRBD2 (6 bases). Trimming left V 5 bases short and J 7 bases short, with 14 bases between. CDR3 length: 14 amino acids. Germline CDR1 and CDR2: LNHNV and YYDKDF (reference sequence). In DNA form, the CDR3 reads TGTGCCACCAGCCCACCTGGGGAGGTCGGGGAGCTGTTTTTT. It yields the protein CATSPPGEVGELFF. The full variable domain, in which reference TRBV15 and TRBJ2-2 provide the parts outside the CDR3, is DAMVIQNPRYQVTQFGKPVTLSCSQTLNHNVMYWYQQKSSQAPKLLFHYYDKDFNNEADTPDNFQSRRPNTSFCFLDIRSPGLGDTAMYLCATSPPGEVGELFFGEGSRLTVL.

In this sample, this clonotype turned up many times. This chain links TRBV29-1 with TRBJ2-4; the D is unclear. The CDR3 runs 12 residues. Germline lookup yields CDR1 SQVTM and CDR2 ANQGSEA. Between the trimmed V and J ends, which lost 4 bases and 0 bases, there was a span of 4 bases. CDR3: CSVVAAKNIQYF. Written as DNA, the CDR3 is TGCAGCGTTGTGGCAGCCAAAAACATTCAGTACTTC.

This clonotype was seen ten or more times. This rearrangement joins TRBV19 to TRBJ2-1; D perhaps matches TRBD2 (5 bases). Trimming took 8 bases from V and 6 from J, leaving 17 bases between them. There are 14 residues in the CDR3. Looked up from germline, CDR1 is LNHDA and CDR2 is SQIVND (reference sequence). The DNA for the CDR3 is TGTGCCAGTGTCGCTGAATCTCGGGGCAATGAGCAGTTCTTC. Its protein is CASVAESRGNEQFF.

This clonotype was picked up a small number of times. The CDR3 DNA follows: TGTGCCAGTATCGATTCCCGGGCGAACACTGAAGCTTTCTTT. It codes for CASIDSRANTEAFF. The chain couples TRBV19 to TRBJ1-1; D not resolved. Germline V CDR1 and CDR2: LNHDA, SQIVND (reference sequence). The germline V and J ends were trimmed by 7 bases and 1 base, with 13 bases remaining between them. The CDR3 covers 14 residues.

At least ten counts were recorded for this clonotype. The chain links TRBV11-2 to TRBJ2-1; 10 bases map to TRBD2. V gave up 5 bases and J gave up 4 bases; unmatched junction bases: 11. Germline-derived CDR1 and CDR2 are SGHAT and FQNNGV. This CDR3 is 17 amino acids long. The CDR3 DNA reads as TGTGCCAGCAGCCATAACCTAGCGGGAGACAAGTACAATGAGCAGTTCTTC. This gives the protein CASSHNLAGDKYNEQFF.

The rearrangement links TRBV13 to TRBJ2-1; D possibly corresponds to TRBD1 (5 bases). The germline gives CDR1 PRHDT, CDR2 FYEKMQ (reference sequence). This CDR3 spans 14 amino acids. Deletions cut 6 bases from V and 8 bases from J, with 17 bases between. The CDR3 nucleotides read TGTGCCAGCAGTGAAGAACAGGCCCCTCATGAGCAGTTCTTC. It translates to CASSEEQAPHEQFF. The whole variable domain, filled in from reference TRBV13 and TRBJ2-1, reads AAGVIQSPRHLIKEKRETATLKCYPIPRHDTVYWYQQGPGQDPQFLISFYEKMQSDKGSIPDRFSAQQFSDYHSELNMSSLELGDSALYFCASSEEQAPHEQFFGPGTRLTVL.

The chain carries TRBV7-9 and TRBJ2-2; 8 nucleotides match TRBD2. With 1 base clipped from V and 3 bases from J, the junction kept 4 bases outside the gene matches. This CDR3 region has 16 residues. Germline CDR1 is SEHNR and CDR2 is FQNEAQ (reference sequence). The CDR3 spells CASSLGAGVDTGELFF. The CDR3 DNA is TGTGCCAGCAGCTTAGGAGCGGGAGTGGACACCGGGGAGCTGTTTTTT.

The chain couples TRBV5-1 to TRBJ2-1; 9 nucleotides agree with TRBD2. Germline trimming cut 2 bases from V and 5 bases from J; bases unmatched to any gene: 5. The CDR3 spans 15 residues. Germline V lookup: CDR1 SGHRS, CDR2 YFSETQ. This CDR3 is CASSFLAGTNNEQFF. The CDR3 bases are TGCGCCAGCAGCTTTCTAGCGGGAACAAACAATGAGCAGTTCTTC.

The chain employs TRBV29-1 and TRBJ2-1, with 10 bases identical to TRBD2. With V trimmed by 5 bases and J by 7 bases, 5 bases remained unmatched. The CDR3 spans 13 residues. Germline lookup yields CDR1 SQVTM and CDR2 ANQGSEA. The CDR3 here is CSVLLAGVNEQFF. The DNA of the CDR3 is TGCAGCGTTCTGCTAGCGGGAGTAAATGAGCAGTTCTTC.

At least ten counts were recorded for this clonotype. This rearrangement joins TRBV20-1 to TRBJ2-1; unclear D gene. The CDR3 is 12 residues long. Deletions cut 0 bases from V and 5 bases from J, with 5 bases between. Germline CDR1 and CDR2: DFQATT and SNEGSKA (reference sequence). The CDR3 coding sequence is TGCAGTGCTAGAGACCCCAACAATGAGCAGTTCTTC. Amino acid sequence: CSARDPNNEQFF.

This clonotype was found many times. The V gene is TRBV2, the J gene TRBJ2-3, with D perhaps TRBD1 (6 bases). V was cut by 5 bases and J by 2 bases, with 11 bases left in between. This CDR3 comprises 14 residues. CDR1 and CDR2 (germline): SNHLY, FYNNEI. The CDR3: CASSYQGYTDTQYF. CDR3 bases: TGTGCCAGCAGTTACCAGGGGTACACAGATACGCAGTATTTT.

This clonotype came up many times. V is TRBV18 and J is TRBJ1-1, with a possible D match to TRBD1 (6 bases). The CDR3 length is 14 residues. The germline gives CDR1 KGHSH, CDR2 LQKENI. Trimming cost V 4 bases and J 2 bases, with 11 bases left between them. The CDR3 reads CASSQTGRNTEAFF. CDR3 sequence (DNA): TGTGCCAGCTCACAAACAGGGCGAAACACTGAAGCTTTCTTT. The full variable domain, rest sourced from reference TRBV18 and TRBJ1-1, is NAGVMQNPRHLVRRRGQEARLRCSPMKGHSHVYWYRQLPEEGLKFMVYLQKENIIDESGMPKERFSAEFPKEGPSILRIQQVVRGDSAAYFCASSQTGRNTEAFFGQGTRLTVV.

This clonotype was seen ten or more times. In DNA form, the CDR3 reads TGCAGCGCCGTCGGACAGGGGGGCAATGAGCAGTTCTTC. This translates into CSAVGQGGNEQFF. This chain connects TRBV29-1 to TRBJ2-1; TRBD1 matches 10 bases. Germline V gives CDR1 SQVTM, CDR2 ANQGSEA. CDR3 length equals 13 residues. The ends lost 7 bases at V and 6 bases at J; junction bases unmatched: 6.

This clonotype was observed many times. This chain joins TRBV30 and TRBJ2-5; weak D call: TRBD2 (6 bases). Germline V CDR1 and CDR2: GTSNPN, SVGIG (reference sequence). The length of the CDR3 is 13 residues. The V gene lost 4 bases and the J gene lost 4 bases, with 13 bases spanning the gap. The CDR3 nucleotides read TGTGCCTGGAACGGCGGGGCGGGAGAGACCCAGTACTTC. This codes for CAWNGGAGETQYF. Using reference TRBV30 and TRBJ2-5 for the parts outside the CDR3, the full variable domain is SQTIHQWPATLVQPVGSPLSLECTVEGTSNPNLYWYRQAAGRGLQLLFYSVGIGQISSEVPQNLSASRPQDRQFILSSKKLLLSDSGFYLCAWNGGAGETQYFGPGTRLLVL.

In this sample, this clonotype turned up many times. The J gene is TRBJ1-1, the V gene TRBV7-9, with TRBD1 as a possible D gene (6 bases). The V gene's germline CDR1 is SEHNR and CDR2 FQNEAQ (reference sequence). The CDR3 runs to 12 residues. With 8 bases removed from V and 6 bases from J, the gap between germline ends came to 13 bases. Written as DNA, the CDR3 is TGTGCCAGCGAGGACAGAACCCCTGAAGCTTTCTTT. It yields the protein CASEDRTPEAFF.

Worth noting for this clonotype: Compared with germline, one end of the junction differs, possibly owing to a read error. This chain joins TRBV11-1 and TRBJ2-1; D is uncertain. The CDR3 has 12 residues. CDR1 is SGHAT and CDR2 is FQDESV in the germline V gene (reference sequence). CDR3 sequence (DNA): TGTGCCGGCAGCTTAATTTCCAATGAGCAGTTCTTC. It yields the protein CAGSLISNEQFF. The full variable domain, in which reference TRBV11-1 and TRBJ2-1 provide the parts outside the CDR3, is EAEVAQSPRYKITEKSQAVAFWCDPISGHATLYWYRQILGQGPELLVQFQDESVVDDSQLPKDRFSAERLKGVDSTLKIQPAELGDSAMYLCAGSLISNEQFFGPGTRLTVL.

This clonotype showed up many times. This chain uses TRBV13 with TRBJ2-1; perhaps TRBD2 as D (5 bases). Germline V gene sequence: CDR1 PRHDT, CDR2 FYEKMQ (reference sequence). Trimming left V 1 base short and J 6 bases short, with 13 bases between. The CDR3 is 15 residues long. CDR3 loop: CASSLEGGLANEQFF. The CDR3 region has the DNA TGTGCCAGCAGCTTAGAGGGCGGGTTAGCCAATGAGCAGTTCTTC.